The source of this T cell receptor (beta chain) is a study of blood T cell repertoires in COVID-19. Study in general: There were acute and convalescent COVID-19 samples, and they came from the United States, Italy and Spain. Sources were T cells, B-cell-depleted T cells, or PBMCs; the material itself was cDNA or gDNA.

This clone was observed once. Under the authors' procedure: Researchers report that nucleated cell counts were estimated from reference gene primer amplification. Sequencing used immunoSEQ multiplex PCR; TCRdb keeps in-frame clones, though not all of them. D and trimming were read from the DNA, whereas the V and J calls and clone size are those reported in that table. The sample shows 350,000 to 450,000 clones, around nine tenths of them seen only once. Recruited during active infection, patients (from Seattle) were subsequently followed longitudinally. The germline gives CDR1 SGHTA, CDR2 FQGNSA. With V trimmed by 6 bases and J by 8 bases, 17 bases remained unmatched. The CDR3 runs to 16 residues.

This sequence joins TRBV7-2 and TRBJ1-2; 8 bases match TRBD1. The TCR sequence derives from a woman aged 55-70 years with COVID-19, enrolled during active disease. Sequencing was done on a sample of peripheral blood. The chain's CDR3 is CASRGGTGREAGGYTF. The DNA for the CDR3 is TGTGCCAGCAGGGGCGGGACAGGAAGAGAGGCGGGCGGCTACACCTTC.